These T cell receptor beta chains were read from a single sample in a study of T-cell memory formation after mild COVID-19. MiXCR, run by TCRdb on the 5' RACE reads, gives a single entry per CDR3 protein. The sample lists fewer than 140,000 distinct CDR3 sequences; over 15% were seen once. Input material: PBMCs or a T cell subset sorted from them (not recorded which). The source is an adult woman who had mild COVID-19 (a few samples of this study predate the infection). Cell type and time point are not known. The CDR3 runs from the conserved cysteine through the conserved F or W. The order of the fields is J gene, V gene, D gene, clone size, CDR3 DNA, CDR3 protein. D genes are given only for firm matches. Part of the rows lack a size; the others show once, few, many or a class for expanded clones.

TRBJ2-1,TRBV29-1,-,-,TGCAGCGTTGAGCTCCCAGGGTATGGCTACAATGAGCAGTTCTTC,CSVELPGYGYNEQFF
TRBJ1-1,TRBV7-2,-,-,TGTGCCAGCAGCTTAGCCCAGGGGAACACTGAAGCTTTCTTT,CASSLAQGNTEAFF
TRBJ1-1,TRBV7-9,-,-,TGTGCCAGCAGCTTCGCGGGGGTACGGACTGAAGCTTTCTTT,CASSFAGVRTEAFF
TRBJ2-1,TRBV10-3,TRBD1,few,TGTGCCATCACTGCAGACAGGGGATCCTACAATGAGCAGTTCTTC,CAITADRGSYNEQFF
TRBJ2-7,TRBV19,TRBD2,-,TGTGCCAGTAGTCATACTAGCGGGATCAACGAGCAGTACTTC,CASSHTSGINEQYF
TRBJ2-4,TRBV20-1,TRBD2,-,TGCAGTGCCCCTGGACTAGCGGGAGGGCCAGGCATTCAGTACTTC,CSAPGLAGGPGIQYF
TRBJ2-5,TRBV24-1,TRBD2,-,TGTGCCACCAGTGATTTCGGGACTAGCGGACGGCCAGAGACCCAGTACTTC,CATSDFGTSGRPETQYF
TRBJ2-1,TRBV4-3,TRBD2,few,TGCGCCAGCAGCCACGGACTAGCGGGAGAGGAGCAGTTCTTC,CASSHGLAGEEQFF
TRBJ2-5,TRBV7-9,TRBD1,few,TGTGCCAGCAGCCGAGAGGACAGGGCGAGGCAAGAGACCCAGTACTTC,CASSREDRARQETQYF
TRBJ2-5,TRBV29-1,-,many,TGCAGCGCCGTCACAGTGCTCCAAGAGACCCAGTACTTC,CSAVTVLQETQYF
TRBJ2-7,TRBV20-1,-,-,TGCAGTGCTAGAGAAGTTACAGGTGCCTCCTACGAGCAGTACTTC,CSAREVTGASYEQYF
TRBJ1-1,TRBV29-1,-,few,TGCAGCGCAGCGTTCGCCGCTGAAGCTTTCTTT,CSAAFAAEAFF
TRBJ1-1,TRBV4-1,-,-,TGCGCCAGCAGCCAAGTCCCGGGGGGGGGCGCAATGAACACTGAAGCTTTCTTT,CASSQVPGGGAMNTEAFF
TRBJ2-5,TRBV6-6,-,-,TGTGCCAGCACAATAGCGGATCAAGAGACCCAGTACTTC,CASTIADQETQYF
TRBJ2-7,TRBV7-2,-,many,TGTGCCAGCAGTCCCGAAGGGCGCGACGGGTCCTACGAGCAGTACTTC,CASSPEGRDGSYEQYF
TRBJ2-2,TRBV27,-,-,TGTGCCAGCAGTACCCTCGCGAACACCGGGGAGCTGTTTTTT,CASSTLANTGELFF
TRBJ1-1,TRBV2,-,-,TGTGCCAGGACCCCGGACACTGAAGCTTTCTTT,CARTPDTEAFF
TRBJ2-7,TRBV10-3,TRBD2,few,TGTGCCATCAGGGGGACTAGCGGGTCGGAAACCTACGAGCAGTACTTC,CAIRGTSGSETYEQYF
TRBJ2-1,TRBV7-9,-,-,TGTGCCAGCAGCTCAACAGATAAAGAGGGTGTCTCCTACAATGAGCAGTTCTTC,CASSSTDKEGVSYNEQFF
TRBJ2-4,TRBV7-9,-,many,TGTGCCAGCAGCTTAGGAGTAGCCAAAAACATTCAGTACTTC,CASSLGVAKNIQYF
TRBJ2-3,TRBV2,-,few,TGTGCCAGCAGTGAGAGGGCTCGCGTATTCACAGATACGCAGTATTTT,CASSERARVFTDTQYF
TRBJ2-1,TRBV4-2,TRBD1,-,TGTGCCAGCAGCAATCCGGGACAGGGATTCAATGAGCAGTTCTTC,CASSNPGQGFNEQFF
TRBJ1-2,TRBV4-2,TRBD1,few,TGTGCCAGCAGCCATCCGGGACAGGGGGCTGGTGGCTACACCTTC,CASSHPGQGAGGYTF
TRBJ2-1,TRBV12-3/TRBV12-4,-,-,TGTGACAGCAGTTGGCCCGGGCACCACAATGAGCAGTTCTTC,CDSSWPGHHNEQFF
TRBJ1-6,TRBV20-1,-,-,TGCAGTGCTAGAGATAACAGGAATAATTCACCCCTCCACTTT,CSARDNRNNSPLHF
TRBJ1-5,TRBV7-8,-,-,TGTGCCAGCAGCTCCCGGGACAAATGGGGGGGAATTCATTTT,CASSSRDKWGGIHF
TRBJ2-7,TRBV12-3/TRBV12-4,-,few,TGTGCCAGCAGTCAACTCCTAGGCCCGGGCTACGAGCAGTACTTC,CASSQLLGPGYEQYF
TRBJ2-7,TRBV19,TRBD2,few,TGTGCCAGTAGTATATTTGCGGGGGGCATCTACGAGCAGTACTTC,CASSIFAGGIYEQYF
TRBJ2-1,TRBV6-6,-,-,TGTGCCAGCAGTTACGGAGATGAGCAGTTCTTC,CASSYGDEQFF
TRBJ1-2,TRBV12-3/TRBV12-4,TRBD1,-,TGTGCCAGCCTCGGACAGGGATACTATGGCTACACCTTC,CASLGQGYYGYTF
TRBJ2-2,TRBV20-1,TRBD2,many,TGCAGTGCCAGGGCTAGCGGGATATCGGAAGCAAGGGAGCTGTTTTTT,CSARASGISEARELFF
TRBJ2-7,TRBV29-1,-,-,TGCAGCGTTGACCCAGGGACGTACGAGCAGTACTTC,CSVDPGTYEQYF
TRBJ2-7,TRBV15,TRBD1,few,TGTGCCACCAGTCGGACAGGAGGCTACGAGCAGTACTTC,CATSRTGGYEQYF
TRBJ2-7,TRBV20-1,-,few,TGCAGTGCTAGTTTTTTCAGGGGAGCGGGGTACGAGCAGTACTTC,CSASFFRGAGYEQYF
TRBJ2-1,TRBV9,TRBD2,few,TGTGCCAGCAGCGTAGAGGCTAGCGGAGACAATGAGCAGTTCTTC,CASSVEASGDNEQFF
TRBJ1-5,TRBV7-9,-,few,TGTGCCAGCAGCTTGGACCGAAATCAGCCCCAGCATTTT,CASSLDRNQPQHF
TRBJ2-1,TRBV12-3/TRBV12-4,TRBD1,few,TGTGCCAGCAGACCAGGGGGCAGGGAGCAGTTCTTC,CASRPGGREQFF
TRBJ2-1,TRBV6-2/TRBV6-3,-,-,TGTGCCAGCAGTTATAAGGACTACAATGAGCAGTTCTTC,CASSYKDYNEQFF
TRBJ2-7,TRBV4-1,TRBD2,few,TGCGCCAGCAGCGACCCGAGGACTAGCGGCTACGAGCAGTACTTC,CASSDPRTSGYEQYF
TRBJ2-7,TRBV9,TRBD2,few,TGTGCCAGCAGCGTAGCTGTACATGGCGGGGGGACCGAGCAGTACTTC,CASSVAVHGGGTEQYF
TRBJ2-2,TRBV19,-,-,TGTGCCAGTAGTACGCTAGGCCTCGAGATCGCGAACACCGGGGAGCTGTTTTTT,CASSTLGLEIANTGELFF
TRBJ2-2,TRBV7-2,-,-,TGTGCCACCCGCACGAGGGACACCGGGGAGCTGTTTTTT,CATRTRDTGELFF
TRBJ2-1,TRBV7-9,-,few,TGTGCCAGCACCGCGACCGGGACGGTCCCACTGGATGAGCAGTTCTTC,CASTATGTVPLDEQFF
TRBJ1-1,TRBV14,TRBD1,-,TGTGCCAGCAGCCCCGACAGGGTTTGGACTGAAGCTTTCTTT,CASSPDRVWTEAFF
TRBJ2-3,TRBV7-8,-,few,TGTGCCAGCAGCCCCGAAGGGGGTTGGACAGATACGCAGTATTTT,CASSPEGGWTDTQYF
TRBJ2-1,TRBV12-3/TRBV12-4,-,few,TGTGCCAGCAGCCCGAGGAATGAGCAGTTCTTC,CASSPRNEQFF
TRBJ2-3,TRBV20-1,-,many,TGCAGTGCTGAGGACTACCGAGGGGAAGATACGCAGTATTTT,CSAEDYRGEDTQYF
TRBJ2-3,TRBV4-1,TRBD2,-,TGCGCCAGCAGCCAAGAATCACTAGCGGGGGGGGATACGCAGTATTTT,CASSQESLAGGDTQYF
TRBJ2-7,TRBV7-9,-,few,TGTGCCAGCAGCTACACTGACAGGTGGGAGCAGTACTTC,CASSYTDRWEQYF
TRBJ2-1,TRBV19,-,-,TGTGCCAGTAGTATCCAGGGTAATGAGCAGTTCTTC,CASSIQGNEQFF